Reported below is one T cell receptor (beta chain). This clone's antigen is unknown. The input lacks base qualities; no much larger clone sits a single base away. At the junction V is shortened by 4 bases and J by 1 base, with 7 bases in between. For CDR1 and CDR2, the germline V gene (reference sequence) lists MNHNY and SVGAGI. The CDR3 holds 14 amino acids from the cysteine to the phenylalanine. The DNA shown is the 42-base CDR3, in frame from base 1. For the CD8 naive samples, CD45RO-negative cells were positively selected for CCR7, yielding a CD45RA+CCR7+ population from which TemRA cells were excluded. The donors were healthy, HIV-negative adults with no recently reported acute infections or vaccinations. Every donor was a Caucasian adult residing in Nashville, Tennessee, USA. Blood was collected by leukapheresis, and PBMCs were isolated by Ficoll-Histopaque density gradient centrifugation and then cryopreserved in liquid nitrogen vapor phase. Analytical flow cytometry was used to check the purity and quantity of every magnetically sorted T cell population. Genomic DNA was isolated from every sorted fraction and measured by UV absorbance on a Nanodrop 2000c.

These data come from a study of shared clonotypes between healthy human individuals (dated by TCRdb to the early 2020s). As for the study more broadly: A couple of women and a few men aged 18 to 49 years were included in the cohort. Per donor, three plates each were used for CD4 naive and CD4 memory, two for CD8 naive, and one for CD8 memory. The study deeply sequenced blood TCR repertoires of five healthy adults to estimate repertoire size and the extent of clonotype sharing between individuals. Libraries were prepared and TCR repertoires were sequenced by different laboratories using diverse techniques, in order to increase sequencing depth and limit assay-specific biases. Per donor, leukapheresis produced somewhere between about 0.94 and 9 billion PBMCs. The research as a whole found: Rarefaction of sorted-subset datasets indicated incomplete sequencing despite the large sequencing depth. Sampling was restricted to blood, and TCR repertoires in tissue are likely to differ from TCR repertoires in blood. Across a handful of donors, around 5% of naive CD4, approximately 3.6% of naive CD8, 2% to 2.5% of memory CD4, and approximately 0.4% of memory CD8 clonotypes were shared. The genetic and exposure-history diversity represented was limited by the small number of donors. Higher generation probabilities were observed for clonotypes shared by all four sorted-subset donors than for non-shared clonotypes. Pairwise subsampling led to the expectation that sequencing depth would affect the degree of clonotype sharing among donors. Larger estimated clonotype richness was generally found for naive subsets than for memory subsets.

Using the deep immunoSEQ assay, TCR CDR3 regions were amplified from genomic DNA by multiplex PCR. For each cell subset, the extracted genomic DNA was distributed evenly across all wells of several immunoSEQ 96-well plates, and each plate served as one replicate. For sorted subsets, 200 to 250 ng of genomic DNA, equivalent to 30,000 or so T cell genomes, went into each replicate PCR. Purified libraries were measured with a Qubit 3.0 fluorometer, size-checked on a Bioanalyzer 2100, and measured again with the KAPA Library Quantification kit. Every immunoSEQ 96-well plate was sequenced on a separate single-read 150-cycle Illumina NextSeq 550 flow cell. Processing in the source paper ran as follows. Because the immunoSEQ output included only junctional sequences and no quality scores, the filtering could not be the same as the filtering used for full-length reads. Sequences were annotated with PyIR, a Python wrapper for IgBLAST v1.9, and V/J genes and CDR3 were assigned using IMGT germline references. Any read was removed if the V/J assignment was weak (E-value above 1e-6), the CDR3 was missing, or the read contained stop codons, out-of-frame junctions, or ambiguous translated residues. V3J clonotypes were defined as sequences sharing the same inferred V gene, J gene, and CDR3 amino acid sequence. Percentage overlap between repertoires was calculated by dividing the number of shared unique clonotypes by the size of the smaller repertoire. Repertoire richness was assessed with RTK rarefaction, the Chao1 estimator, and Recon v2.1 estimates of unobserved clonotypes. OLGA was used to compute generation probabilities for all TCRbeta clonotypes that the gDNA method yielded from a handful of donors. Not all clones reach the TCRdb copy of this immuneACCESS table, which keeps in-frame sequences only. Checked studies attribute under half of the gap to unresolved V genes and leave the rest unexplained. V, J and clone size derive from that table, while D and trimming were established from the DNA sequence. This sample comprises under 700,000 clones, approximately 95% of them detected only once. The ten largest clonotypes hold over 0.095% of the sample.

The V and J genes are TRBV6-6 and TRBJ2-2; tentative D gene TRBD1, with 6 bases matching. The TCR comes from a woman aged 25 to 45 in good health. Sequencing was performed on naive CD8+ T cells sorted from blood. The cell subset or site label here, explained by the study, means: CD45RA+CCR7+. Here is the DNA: TGTGCCAGCAGTTCACAGGGGAACACCGGGGAGCTGTTTTTT. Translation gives CASSSQGNTGELFF.